These T cell receptor beta chains were read from a single sample in a study of CXCR3-negative and CXCR3-positive naive CD8 T cells. With the 5' RACE reads reprocessed, TCRdb shows one record per CDR3 protein and no DNA. The table for this sample gives some 56,000 distinct CDR3 sequences. Sequences were obtained from memory CD8+ T cells from blood. The receptor set was obtained from a human donor in good health. Some clones in this sample may be carry-over from other donors' samples. The CDR3 runs from the conserved cysteine through the conserved F or W. Size values are once, few and many counts, or a class for expanded clones, and some rows have none.

v_gene	abundance	j_gene	CDR3aa
TRBV29-1	-	TRBJ2-2	CSVVGFTGELFF
TRBV5-6	-	TRBJ2-3	CASSWEGGAPDTQYF
TRBV20-1	-	TRBJ2-7	CSAGNGTYDEQYF
TRBV29-1	-	TRBJ2-1	CSVERAENSYNEQFF
TRBV7-3	-	TRBJ2-1	CASSLGSPHEQFF
TRBV20-1	-	TRBJ2-7	CSARYRTSGAYEQYF
TRBV4-2	-	TRBJ2-7	CASSQEGQGAPSYEQYF
TRBV29-1	-	TRBJ2-1	CSVEGGDQNNEQFF
TRBV14	-	TRBJ1-6	CASSSRQGHSPLHF
TRBV7-2	-	TRBJ2-2	CASSPWQGDTGELFF
TRBV10-2	-	TRBJ1-5	CASRQQGPYYSNQPQHF
TRBV12-3/TRBV12-4	-	TRBJ2-7	CASSLTDTYEQYF
TRBV7-9	-	TRBJ2-3	CASSFSWGTDTQYF
TRBV4-1	-	TRBJ2-1	CASSQWTGDNGQFF
TRBV7-9	-	TRBJ1-3	CASSSYLDTEPGNTIYF
TRBV29-1	-	TRBJ2-1	CSAPSSGQSSYNEQFF
TRBV6-2/TRBV6-3	-	TRBJ2-2	CASSYFGQGTTGELFF
TRBV10-3	medium-sized	TRBJ1-1	CAIVSGRAEAFF
TRBV7-9	-	TRBJ2-7	CASSHLPQEQYF
TRBV5-5	-	TRBJ1-1	CASSFGPTGKNTEAFF
TRBV12-3/TRBV12-4	-	TRBJ1-1	CASTAFLNTEAFF
TRBV15	-	TRBJ2-7	CATSRGDPLAGLSYEQYF
TRBV3-1	-	TRBJ2-3	CASSQVDTDTQYF
TRBV3-1	-	TRBJ2-5	CASSQPRWTSGQETQYF
TRBV6-6	-	TRBJ1-2	CASSYRERGRRYTF
TRBV7-2	-	TRBJ2-1	CASSLGQVNEQFF
TRBV4-2	-	TRBJ2-7	CASSQGTGASYEQYF
TRBV5-1	-	TRBJ2-7	CASSPGGIYEQFF
TRBV15	-	TRBJ1-6	CATSRDSDTPKPLHF
TRBV27	-	TRBJ2-6	CASSLRPGLGSGANVLTF
TRBV21-1	-	TRBJ1-5	CASSNPGQGAPRNQPQHF
TRBV5-4	-	TRBJ2-1	CASSLSVSYFYNEQFF
TRBV6-2/TRBV6-3	-	TRBJ1-1	CASSQVENTEAFF
TRBV11-2	-	TRBJ2-7	CASKLAGGSSYEQYF
TRBV20-1	-	TRBJ2-1	CSARGDSSNEQFF
TRBV29-1	-	TRBJ2-2	CSVGGTYANTGELFF
TRBV6-4	-	TRBJ2-2	CASSEDSGGTGELFF
TRBV5-1	-	TRBJ1-1	CASSPGSMNTEAFF
TRBV29-1	-	TRBJ2-1	CSATRLAGGQADEQFF
TRBV15	-	TRBJ2-1	CATSRTGMVDNEQFF
TRBV7-2	-	TRBJ1-2	CASSFSSGQGILGYTF
TRBV5-1	-	TRBJ1-1	CASSPGGGTEAFF
TRBV28	-	TRBJ2-2	CASSPGGHELFF
TRBV7-8	-	TRBJ2-7	CASSSGTGSYEQYF
TRBV25-1	-	TRBJ2-1	CASRYGQYNEQFF
TRBV12-3/TRBV12-4	-	TRBJ1-1	CASTPGTVEAFF
TRBV6-2/TRBV6-3	-	TRBJ2-7	CASSYSIGEVSYEQYF
TRBV24-1	-	TRBJ2-5	CATVKQGVGETQYF
TRBV6-2/TRBV6-3	-	TRBJ2-1	CASSYATPGGNEQFF
TRBV29-1	-	TRBJ2-4	CSVASEGIKNIQYF
TRBV19	-	TRBJ2-7	CASSTTMTGYEQYF
TRBV10-1	medium-sized	TRBJ2-1	CASSESPELPLGEQFF
TRBV20-1	-	TRBJ2-3	CSAVGPALSTDTQYF